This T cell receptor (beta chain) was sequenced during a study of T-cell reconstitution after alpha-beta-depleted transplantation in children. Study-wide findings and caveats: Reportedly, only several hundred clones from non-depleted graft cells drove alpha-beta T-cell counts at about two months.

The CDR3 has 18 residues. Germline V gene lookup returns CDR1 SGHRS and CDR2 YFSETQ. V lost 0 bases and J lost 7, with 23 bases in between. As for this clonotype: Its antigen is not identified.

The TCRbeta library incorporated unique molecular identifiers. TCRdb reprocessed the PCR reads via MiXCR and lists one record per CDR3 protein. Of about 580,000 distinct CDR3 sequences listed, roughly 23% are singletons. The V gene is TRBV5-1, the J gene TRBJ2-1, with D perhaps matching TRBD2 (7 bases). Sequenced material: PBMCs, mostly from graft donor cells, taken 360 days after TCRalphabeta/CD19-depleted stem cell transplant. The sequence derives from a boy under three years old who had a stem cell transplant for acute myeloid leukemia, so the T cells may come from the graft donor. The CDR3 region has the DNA TGCGCCAGCAGCTTGGCCCTCTCGCTGGCGGGGGCCAGGAATGAGCAGTTCTTC. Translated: CASSLALSLAGARNEQFF.